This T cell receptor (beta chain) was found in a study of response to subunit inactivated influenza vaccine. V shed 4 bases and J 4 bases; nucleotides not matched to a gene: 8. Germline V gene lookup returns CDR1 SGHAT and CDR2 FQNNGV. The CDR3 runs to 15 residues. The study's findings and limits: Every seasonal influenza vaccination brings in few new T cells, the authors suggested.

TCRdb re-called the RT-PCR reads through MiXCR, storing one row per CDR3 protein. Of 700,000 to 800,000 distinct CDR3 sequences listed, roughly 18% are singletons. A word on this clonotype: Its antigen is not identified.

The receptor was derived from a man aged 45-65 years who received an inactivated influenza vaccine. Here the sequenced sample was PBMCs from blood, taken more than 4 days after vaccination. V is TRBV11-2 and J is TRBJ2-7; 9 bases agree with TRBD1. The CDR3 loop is CASSSRQGDSYEQYF. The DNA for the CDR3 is TGTGCCAGCAGCTCGCGACAGGGGGATTCGTACGAGCAGTACTTC.